The clone carrying this T cell receptor beta chain showed up just once. The antigen remains unidentified. The V and J ends lost 2 bases and 6 bases respectively, with 20 bases between them. CDR3 length: 16 amino acids. Germline lookup yields CDR1 SEHNR and CDR2 FQNEAQ (reference sequence). These data originate in a study of T cell responses to AZD1222 COVID-19 vaccine. Whole-study findings and limits: At study baseline, merely six AZD1222 recipients were seropositive. Clonal diversity may have been underestimated, and the donors were mostly white British, with more females than males.

The protocol was immunoSEQ multiplex PCR, while the TCRdb copy is restricted to in-frame clones and leaves out a portion. The table lists approximately 180,000 clones, approximately 92% of them singletons. The chain employs TRBV7-9 and TRBJ2-7, with D possibly being TRBD2 (6 bases). The sequence was collected from an adult in good health. The sequencing used peripheral blood, collected on day 0 of AZD1222 vaccination. The CDR3 DNA follows: TGTGCCAGCAGCTTAATCGGGGGATACCGGGCGGTCGAGCAGTACTTC. This codes for CASSLIGGYRAVEQYF.